What follows is one T cell receptor (beta chain) and its context. Its antigen is undetermined. The sample originates from a study of T cells expressing NK-cell markers. Findings and limits, study-wide: Over 5 donors carried dominant NKG2C+ clonotypes that made up 1.0-7.0% of their CD8+ T cells. Dominance of the CD3+CD56-NKG2C+ fraction by these clonotypes also held in four donors.

Template switching by 5'RACE with UMIs generated the TCR beta cDNA. TCRdb re-called the 5' RACE reads and catalogs CDR3 proteins one per entry, DNA excluded. This sample contains about 160,000 distinct CDR3 sequences. CDR3 length: 12 residues. In germline, CDR1 is MNHEY, CDR2 SVGEGT. Sample: blood T cells: a sorted CD56 or NKG2C T cell subset, CD4+ or CD8+ T cells, or bulk PBMC T cells (not recorded which). The receptor was isolated from a woman between 18 and 69 years old in good health. The chain uses TRBV6-2 or TRBV6-3 and TRBJ1-5; the TRBD1 assignment by TCRdb is unverifiable without DNA. This chain's CDR3 is CATRRGNQPQHF.